The entry below gives a single T cell receptor (beta chain) sequence along with its context. The sample comes from a study of a mutant IDH1 vaccine in newly diagnosed glioma. Profiling relied on immunoSEQ multiplex PCR, and the TCRdb table lists in-frame clones only, not all of them. The sample shows tens of thousands of clones, approximately 80% of them seen only once. Time point: baseline, week 1 (first vaccination visit). This sample's treatment: pre-vaccination baseline after standard-of-care therapy. The CDR3 covers 17 residues. Germline CDR1 is SEHNR and CDR2 is FQNEAQ (reference sequence). Trimming took off 5 bases at V and 0 bases at J, with 17 bases between the two ends.

The material sequenced was PBMCs, taken from a glioma patient treated with radiotherapy, temozolomide or both. The chain links TRBV7-9 to TRBJ2-1; D is uncertain. This clonotype was sampled from a man aged 25 to 40 with glioma. As DNA, the CDR3 is TGTGCCAGCAGCACCCATTCCGCCCTTAGCTCCTACAATGAGCAGTTCTTC. Amino acids: CASSTHSALSSYNEQFF.